Detailed here is one T cell receptor (beta chain). Its antigen remains unidentified. This specimen belongs to a study of shared clonotypes between healthy human individuals. Study-level background: A couple of female and a few male donors aged 18 to 49 were enrolled. Broader study findings: About 5% of naive CD4 clonotypes were shared across four donors. Relative to their counterparts shared across all four donors, non-shared clonotypes exhibited diminished generation probabilities. Blood was the only sampled material, and tissue repertoires likely differ.

Germline loops: CDR1 MDHEN, CDR2 SYDVKM. Trimming took 7 bases from V and 5 from J, leaving 22 bases between them. The CDR3 runs to 16 residues. Generated by immunoSEQ multiplex PCR, the TCRdb table keeps only in-frame clones and is missing some. This table has 650,000 to 750,000 clones, roughly 70% appearing once. The chain combines TRBV28 with TRBJ2-3, with D possibly called TRBD1 or TRBD2 (5 bases each). This TCR was recovered from a woman aged 30 to 39 in good health. The sample was memory CD4+ T cells sorted from blood. Documented subset: CD45RA-negative fraction. The CDR3 sequence: CASTSLTGTWGDTQYF. CDR3 DNA sequence: TGTGCCAGCACAAGTCTTACTGGGACCTGGGGAGATACGCAGTATTTT.